The 12 T cell receptor beta chains reported below all come from one sample, sequenced in a study of T cell responses to AZD1222 COVID-19 vaccine. Profiling relied on immunoSEQ multiplex PCR, and the TCRdb table lists in-frame clones only, not all of them. The sample yields 150,000 to 200,000 clones, 85% to 95% seen once. The sample was peripheral blood, taken on day 0 of AZD1222 vaccination. The receptors derive from an adult in good health.

V and J are TRBV4-2 and TRBJ1-6; 8 bases align to TRBD1. Germline V lookup: CDR1 LGHNA, CDR2 YNFKEQ. CDR3 length equals 13 residues. The trim removed 6 bases at V and 7 bases at J, leaving 2 bases unmatched. For the CDR3, the DNA is TGTGCCAGCAGGGGACAGGCAAATTCACCCCTCCACTTT. This sequence encodes CASRGQANSPLHF.

This clone was seen once. The CDR3 region has the DNA TGTGCCAGCTCTCCTCCCGGGGTCCGGGAGCAGTTCTTC. Translation gives CASSPPGVREQFF. This chain uses TRBV18 with TRBJ2-1; D might be TRBD2 (5 bases). Between the trimmed V and J ends, which lost 6 bases and 10 bases, there was a span of 16 bases. The CDR3 spans 13 residues. Germline loops: CDR1 KGHSH, CDR2 LQKENI.

V and J are TRBV30 and TRBJ2-5, with unresolved D. Trimming stripped 3 bases from V and 2 bases from J, with 10 bases between. The V gene's germline CDR1 is GTSNPN and CDR2 SVGIG (reference sequence). The CDR3 consists of 13 residues. CDR3 coding DNA: TGTGCCTGGAGAAAACCTCTTCAAGAGACCCAGTACTTC. It codes for CAWRKPLQETQYF.

This chain uses TRBV24-1 with TRBJ1-2, with D hard to call. CDR1 and CDR2 from the germline V gene are KGHDR and SFDVKD. The V end lost 1 base, the J end lost 5 bases, and 4 bases lay between the germline ends. This CDR3 has 12 amino acids. CDR3 residues: CATSDLRYGYTF. The CDR3 region has the DNA TGTGCCACCAGTGATTTACGGTATGGCTACACCTTC.

The rearrangement joins TRBV28 to TRBJ1-6; the match to TRBD1 covers 9 bases. Trimming at V came to 10 bases and at J to 8 bases, leaving 9 bases not matched to a gene. The CDR3 length is 14 residues. The germline CDR1 and CDR2 sequences are MDHEN and SYDVKM. CDR3 DNA sequence: TGTGCCATTACGAAAACAGGGGGCCATTCACCCCTCCACTTT. Translation gives CAITKTGGHSPLHF. Full variable domain (outside the CDR3, taken from reference TRBV28 and TRBJ1-6): DVKVTQSSRYLVKRTGEKVFLECVQDMDHENMFWYRQDPGLGLRLIYFSYDVKMKEKGDIPEGYSVSREKKERFSLILESASTNQTSMYLCAITKTGGHSPLHFGNGTRLTVT.

The V gene is TRBV7-8, the J gene TRBJ2-3; D possibly corresponds to TRBD1 (6 bases). Germline CDR1 SGHVS, CDR2 FQNEAQ. This CDR3 is 14 amino acids long. V was pared by 5 bases and J by 1 base, with 10 bases between. For the CDR3, the DNA is TGTGCCAGCAGCCGAGGACAGCGCACAGATACGCAGTATTTT. Translated: CASSRGQRTDTQYF.

A few counts support this clone. V usage is TRBV12-3 or TRBV12-4 and J usage is TRBJ1-2, with 9 bases lining up with TRBD1. This CDR3 contains 13 residues. V lost 6 bases and J lost 4; bases outside the gene matches: 3. As DNA, the CDR3 is TGTGCCAGCAGGGGACAGGGAGGCTATGGCTACACCTTC. Translated, it gives CASRGQGGYGYTF.

The chain has TRBV5-1 and TRBJ1-5; D is unclear. V was trimmed by 4 bases and J by 4 bases, leaving 15 bases between them. From germline, CDR1 is SGHRS and CDR2 YFSETQ. The CDR3 spans 15 residues. The CDR3 DNA reads as TGCGCCAGCAGCCCTACTGGCAGAGATAATCAGCCCCAGCATTTT. Translated, it gives CASSPTGRDNQPQHF.

This chain joins TRBV15 and TRBJ2-7; D may be TRBD2 (5 bases). Deletions cut 4 bases from V and 1 base from J, with 8 bases between. Germline V gene lookup returns CDR1 LNHNV and CDR2 YYDKDF (reference sequence). The CDR3 runs 13 residues. The CDR3 DNA follows: TGTGCCACCAGCACGGGGAGATCCTACGAGCAGTACTTC. This gives the protein CATSTGRSYEQYF.

This sequence joins TRBV11-2 and TRBJ1-4; D might be TRBD1 (5 bases). This CDR3 spans 14 amino acids. Deletions cut 4 bases from V and 2 bases from J, with 8 bases between. The germline gives CDR1 SGHAT, CDR2 FQNNGV. The CDR3 sequence is CASSWGPTNEKLFF. CDR3 bases: TGTGCCAGCAGCTGGGGACCGACTAATGAAAAACTGTTTTTT.

This sequence joins TRBV6-6 and TRBJ2-2; 8 positions agree with TRBD1. This CDR3 region has 14 residues. Trimming removed 7 bases from V and 6 bases from J; junction bases left unmatched: 7. Germline V gene sequence: CDR1 MNHNY, CDR2 SVGAGI (reference sequence). For the CDR3, the DNA is TGTGCCAGCAAGGACAGGGTAACTTCCGGGGAGCTGTTTTTT. This codes for CASKDRVTSGELFF.

The V call is TRBV19, the J call TRBJ2-2; 7 bases match TRBD1. The CDR3 consists of 16 residues. The trim removed 8 bases at V and 4 bases at J, leaving 13 bases unmatched. The germline gives CDR1 LNHDA, CDR2 SQIVND (reference sequence). CDR3 loop: CASDSTGSPGTGELFF. CDR3 nucleotide sequence: TGTGCCAGTGATTCGACAGGGAGCCCTGGCACCGGGGAGCTGTTTTTT.